What follows are 16 T cell receptor beta chains derived from one specimen sequenced in a study of Graves' ophthalmopathy and Graves' hyperthyroidism. Amplified TCR beta CDR3 regions were obtained using RNA transcripts as template. HTBI-primed RT-PCR formed the first round, and a multiplex PCR formed the second. MiXCR was run by TCRdb on the multiplex PCR reads, yielding one entry per CDR3 protein. Of 500,000 to 700,000 distinct CDR3 sequences listed, roughly 39% were seen once; the top ten hold less than 4.5%. Sequencing used peripheral blood or thyroid tissue (not recorded which). Receptors originate from an adult man with Graves' hyperthyroidism.

This clonotype has more than one count but fewer than ten. Germline and junction disagree at one end, which may indicate a read error. The rearrangement uses TRBV10-3 and TRBJ1-6, with D tentatively TRBD1 (5 bases). In germline, CDR1 is ENHRY, CDR2 SYGVKD. The CDR3 is 16 residues long. This chain's CDR3 is CASSRGRSSYNSPLHF. CDR3 DNA: TGTGCCAGCAGTCGGGGCCGGAGCTCCTATAATTCACCCCTCCACTTT.

The CDR3 DNA reads TGTGCCAGCAGCCCTAGAAGGGGTCGCGAACAAGAGACCCAGCATTTT. Its protein product is CASSPRRGREQETQHF. The V and J genes are TRBV2 and TRBJ1-5, with D tentatively TRBD1 (5 bases). CDR1 SNHLY and CDR2 FYNNEI come from the germline V gene. This CDR3 is built from 16 residues. The V end lost 6 bases, the J end lost 11 bases, and 26 bases lay between the germline ends.

This clonotype was recorded a few times. The chain carries TRBV12-5 and TRBJ2-2; TRBD1 aligns across 11 bases. V shed 7 bases and J 4 bases; nucleotides not matched to a gene: 2. Germline CDR1 LGHNT, CDR2 FRNRAP. The CDR3 runs to 14 residues. The CDR3 sequence is CASAGQGVTGELFF. The CDR3 nucleotides read TGTGCTAGTGCGGGACAGGGGGTCACCGGGGAGCTGTTTTTT.

About this clonotype: This may be a read error: a much more frequent sequence differs by one nucleotide. The chain carries TRBV6-5 and TRBJ1-1; D not resolved. The CDR3 runs to 12 residues. The V gene's germline CDR1 is MNHEY and CDR2 SVGAGI. The DNA of the CDR3 is TGTGCCAGCAGTTCGGCGTTCACTGAAGCTTCCTTT. Its protein is CASSSAFTEASF.

This clonotype appeared many times. The chain has TRBV29-1 and TRBJ2-7; no reliable D call. This CDR3 has 13 amino acids. V was trimmed by 5 bases and J by 4 bases, leaving 15 bases between them. Germline CDR1 and CDR2: SQVTM and ANQGSEA. DNA of the CDR3: TGCAGCGTTTATGAGTGGAACAGTTACGAGCAGTACTTC. Translation gives CSVYEWNSYEQYF.

This clonotype appeared a few times. CDR3 sequence: CASSINTGGRQETQYF. The CDR3 coding sequence is TGTGCCAGCAGTATCAATACAGGGGGACGCCAAGAGACCCAGTACTTC. The chain uses TRBV12-3 or TRBV12-4 and TRBJ2-5, with 8 nucleotides matching TRBD1. J gave up 1 base and V 5 bases, and 9 bases lay outside the gene matches. This CDR3 comprises 16 residues.

This clonotype was observed once. The genes are TRBV29-1 and TRBJ1-1; 8 positions match TRBD1. The CDR3 length is 16 residues. Germline assignment: CDR1 SQVTM and CDR2 ANQGSEA. CDR3 loop: CSPRGTAQGANTEAFF. The CDR3 DNA reads as TGCAGTCCCCGCGGGACAGCTCAGGGGGCGAACACTGAAGCTTTCTTT.

The chain has TRBV25-1 and TRBJ2-7, with 14 positions matching TRBD2. Germline V gene sequence: CDR1 MGHDK, CDR2 SYGVNS. The CDR3 is 22 residues long. V was pared by 3 bases and J by 4 bases, with 23 bases of the junction left unmatched. The CDR3 DNA reads as TGTGCCAGCAGTGAGGATCCGGGGCCACTACCGGGACTAGCGGGAGTCTCATACGAGCAGTACTTC. Its protein product is CASSEDPGPLPGLAGVSYEQYF.

This clonotype has at least ten counts. The chain combines TRBV20-1 with TRBJ1-5, with D unclear. The V end lost 0 bases, the J end lost 6 bases, and 18 bases lay between the germline ends. CDR1 and CDR2 (germline): DFQATT, SNEGSKA (reference sequence). CDR3 length: 16 amino acids. CDR3 nucleotides: TGCAGTGCTAGAGATCTCAAATTGGGGAACGGTCAGCCCCAGCATTTT. Encoded protein: CSARDLKLGNGQPQHF.

This clonotype was counted ten times or more. The V gene is TRBV13, the J gene TRBJ1-2; perhaps TRBD1 as D (6 bases). Germline CDR1 and CDR2: PRHDT and FYEKMQ (reference sequence). The CDR3 has 16 amino acids. V dropped 4 bases and J dropped 5 bases, with 20 bases sitting between them. This CDR3 reads CASSSGQVFSPYGYTF. In DNA form, the CDR3 reads TGTGCCAGCAGCTCGGGACAAGTCTTTAGTCCATATGGCTACACCTTC.

This clonotype was counted only a few times. The chain joins TRBV2 to TRBJ2-7, with no clear D. CDR3 size: 13 residues. CDR1 and CDR2 (germline): SNHLY, FYNNEI. V gave up 1 base and J gave up 4 bases, with 8 bases separating them. Here the CDR3 reads CASSEGSGYEQYF. The CDR3 DNA reads as TGTGCCAGCAGTGAAGGGAGTGGGTACGAGCAGTACTTC.

The V gene is TRBV5-5, the J gene TRBJ1-1; 9 nucleotides match TRBD1. CDR3 length: 17 residues. The J segment lost 0 bases and the V segment lost 4 bases, leaving 10 bases of the junction unmatched. In germline, CDR1 is SGHKS, CDR2 YYEKEE (reference sequence). The CDR3 DNA reads TGTGCCAGCAGCCACCGGGACAGGGTATTCATGAACACTGAAGCTTTCTTT. Its protein product is CASSHRDRVFMNTEAFF.

The CDR3 bases are TGTGCCATCAGTGTTTTGTCAGGGGCCAACGTCCTGACTTTC. Encoded protein: CAISVLSGANVLTF. This chain uses TRBV10-3 with TRBJ2-6; no definite D call. This CDR3 is built from 14 residues. Per germline, CDR1 ENHRY and CDR2 SYGVKD. The ends were cut back, 4 bases at V and 4 bases at J, with 8 bases in the middle.

The table lists this clonotype with many counts. The rearrangement uses TRBV10-1 and TRBJ2-5; the D is unclear. CDR1 and CDR2 from the germline V gene are WNHNN and SYGVQD (reference sequence). The V end was cut by 4 bases, the J end by 2 bases, with 11 bases between. The CDR3 is made up of 14 amino acids. CDR3 nucleotides: TGCGCCAGCAGTGCCAGAGGCCTACAAGAGACCCAGTACTTC. Translation: CASSARGLQETQYF.

The chain links TRBV10-3 to TRBJ2-7, with 10 bases matching TRBD2. CDR3 length: 15 amino acids. Germline V gene lookup returns CDR1 ENHRY and CDR2 SYGVKD. V lost 6 bases, J lost 0 bases, and 5 bases stayed unmatched. The CDR3 bases are TGTGCCATCAGGAAGCGGGAGGGGAGCTCCTACGAGCAGTACTTC. This sequence encodes CAIRKREGSSYEQYF.

The chain combines TRBV7-3 with TRBJ2-7, with a weak D call TRBD2 (5 bases). TRBJ2-1 explains the end of the DNA better; the J call may be wrong. The germline CDR1 and CDR2 sequences are SGHTA and FQGTGA. The CDR3 contains 14 residues. This CDR3 is CASSLSGYGDEQFF. The CDR3, as DNA: TGTGCCAGCAGCTTAAGCGGCTACGGGGATGAGCAGTTCTTC.